This T cell receptor (beta chain) was sequenced during a study of CD8 T cells in Susac syndrome. Multiple sclerosis controls were treatment-naive patients with stable or active relapsing-remitting disease. TEMRA cells were FACS-enriched, while CD8+ and CD4+ T cells were negatively isolated. Trimming took off 0 bases at V and 5 bases at J, with 11 bases between the two ends. Per the germline V gene, CDR1 is WNHNN and CDR2 is SYGVQD (reference sequence). This CDR3 spans 14 amino acids. Reverse transcription of about 0.45 to 1 ug RNA was performed with random hexamers. An immunoSEQ multiplex PCR generated amplified TCR beta CDR3 products spanning 54 Vbeta and 13 Jbeta. TCRdb re-derived calls from the immunoSEQ multiplex PCR reads in MiXCR, one entry per CDR3 protein. The table has 250,000 to 300,000 distinct CDR3 sequences, approximately 84% seen once.

This receptor was obtained from a human donor with multiple sclerosis. V is TRBV10-1 and J is TRBJ2-7; possibly TRBD1 for D (5 bases). The sample taken for sequencing was CD8+ T cells from PBMCs. In DNA form, the CDR3 reads TGCGCCAGCAGTGAGTCCACAGGTAGACACGAGCAGTACTTC. Translated, it gives CASSESTGRHEQYF.